The TCR beta chain described here comes from a study of blood T cell repertoires in COVID-19. Per the original data handling: Reference gene primers were amplified, and this amplification served to estimate nucleated cell counts. TCRdb's copy holds only in-frame clones and misses some; the assay was immunoSEQ multiplex PCR. The V and J calls and clone size come from that table; D and trimming were worked out from the DNA. In the table there are 70,000 or so clones, more than 75% of which are singletons. Germline CDR1 and CDR2: KGHDR and SFDVKD. The CDR3 consists of 14 residues. Trimming removed 4 bases from V and 8 bases from J; junction bases left unmatched: 5.

The chain couples TRBV24-1 to TRBJ1-2; TRBD1 matches at 11 bases. Sequenced sample: peripheral blood. The TCR was taken from a man in his 70s with active or convalescent COVID-19. The CDR3 nucleotides are TGTGCCACCAGTGACCCGGACAGGGGGCTGGGCTACACCTTC. Encoded protein: CATSDPDRGLGYTF.